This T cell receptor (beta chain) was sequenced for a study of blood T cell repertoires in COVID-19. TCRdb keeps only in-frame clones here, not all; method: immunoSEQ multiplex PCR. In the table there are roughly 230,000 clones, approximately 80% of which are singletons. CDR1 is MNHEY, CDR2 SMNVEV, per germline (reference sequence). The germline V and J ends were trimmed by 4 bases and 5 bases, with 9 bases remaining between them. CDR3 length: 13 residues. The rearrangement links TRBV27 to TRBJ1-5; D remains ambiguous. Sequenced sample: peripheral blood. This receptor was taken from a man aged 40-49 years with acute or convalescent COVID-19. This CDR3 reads CASSSLRDQPQHF. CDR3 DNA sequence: TGTGCCAGCAGTTCCCTGAGGGATCAGCCCCAGCATTTT.